This TCR beta chain was documented in a study of T cell responses to AZD1222 COVID-19 vaccine. Whole-study findings and limits: Reports indicate that nearly half of spike-specific TCRs are directed at unmutated variant regions. At baseline, seropositivity was found in only a handful of AZD1222 recipients.

To note about this clone: The antigen is unknown.

TCRdb's copy holds only in-frame clones and misses some; the assay was immunoSEQ multiplex PCR. The sample records 150,000 to 180,000 clones, 70% to 90% being singletons. The CDR3 extends over 16 amino acids. Looked up from germline, CDR1 is SEHNR and CDR2 is FQNEAQ (reference sequence). After removal of 1 base from V and 0 bases from J, the junction contained 3 bases not matched to a gene. This sequence joins TRBV7-9 and TRBJ2-7, with 10 bases aligning to TRBD1. The input for sequencing was peripheral blood, taken on day 0 of MenACWY control vaccination. The TCR comes from an adult in good health. The CDR3 DNA is TGTGCCAGCAGCTTAGTTGGACAGGGGGACTCCTACGAGCAGTACTTC. Its translation is CASSLVGQGDSYEQYF.